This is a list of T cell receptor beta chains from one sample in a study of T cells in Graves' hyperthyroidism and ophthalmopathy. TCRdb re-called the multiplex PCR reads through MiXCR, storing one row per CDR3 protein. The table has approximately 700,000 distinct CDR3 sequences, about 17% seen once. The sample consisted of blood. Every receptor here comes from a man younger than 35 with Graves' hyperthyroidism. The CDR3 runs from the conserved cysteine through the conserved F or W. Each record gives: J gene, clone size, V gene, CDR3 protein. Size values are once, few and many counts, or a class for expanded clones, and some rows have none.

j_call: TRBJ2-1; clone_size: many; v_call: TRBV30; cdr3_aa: CAWSVGHSSYNEQFF
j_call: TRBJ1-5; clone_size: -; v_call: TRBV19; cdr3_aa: CASSIYSVRPYSNQPQHF
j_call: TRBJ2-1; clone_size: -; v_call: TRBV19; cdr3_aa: CASQGSGSGNNEQFF
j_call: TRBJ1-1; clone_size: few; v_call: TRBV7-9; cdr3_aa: CASSPAGTGVAEAFF
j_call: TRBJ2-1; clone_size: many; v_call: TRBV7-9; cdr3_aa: CASSFGVLLDEQFF
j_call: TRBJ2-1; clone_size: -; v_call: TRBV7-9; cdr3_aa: CASSQFGQGGDEQFF
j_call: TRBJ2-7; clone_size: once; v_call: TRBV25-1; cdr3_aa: CASSEEEEGGYEQYF
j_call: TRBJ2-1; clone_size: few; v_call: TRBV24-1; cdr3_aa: CATSGPTGTPKRMQFF
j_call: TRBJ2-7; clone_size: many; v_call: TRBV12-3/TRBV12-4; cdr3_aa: CASRDSFYEQYF
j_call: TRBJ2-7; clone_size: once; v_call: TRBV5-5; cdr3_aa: CASSFGEGSYEQYF
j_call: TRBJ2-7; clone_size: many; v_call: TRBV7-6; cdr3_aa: CASSPRDSLSWEQYF
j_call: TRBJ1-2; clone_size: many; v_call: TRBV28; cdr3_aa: CASSFDRGRNYGYTF
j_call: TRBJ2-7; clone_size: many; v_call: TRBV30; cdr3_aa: CAWNLAAEREGLEQYF
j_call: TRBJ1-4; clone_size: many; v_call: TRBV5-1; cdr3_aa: CASSYGDRQKATNEKLFF
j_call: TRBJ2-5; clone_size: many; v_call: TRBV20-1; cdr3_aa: CSARAGGQETQYF
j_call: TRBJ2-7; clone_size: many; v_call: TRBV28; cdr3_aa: CASGETDRGAREQYF
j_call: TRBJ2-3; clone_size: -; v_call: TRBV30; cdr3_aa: CAWSVIGEVWEDYTDTQYF
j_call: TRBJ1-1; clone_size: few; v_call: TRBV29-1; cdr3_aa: CSVARGGRAMNTEAFF
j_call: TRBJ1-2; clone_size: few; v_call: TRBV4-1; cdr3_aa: CASSQGERPAYGYTF
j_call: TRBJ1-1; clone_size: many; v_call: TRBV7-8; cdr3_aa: CASSPLSVAHTEAFF
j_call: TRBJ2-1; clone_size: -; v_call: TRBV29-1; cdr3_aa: CSVVPVGYNEQFF
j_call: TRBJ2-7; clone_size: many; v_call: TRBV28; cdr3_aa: CASRAGGLYEQYF
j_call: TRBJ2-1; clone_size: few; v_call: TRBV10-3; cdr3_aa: CAISGTGILYNEQFF
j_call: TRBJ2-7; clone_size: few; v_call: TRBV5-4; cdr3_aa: CASREDRVLSEQYF
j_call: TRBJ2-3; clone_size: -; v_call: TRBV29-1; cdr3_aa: CSLKRVFTDTQYF
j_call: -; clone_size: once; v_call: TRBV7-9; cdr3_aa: CASSIGTGTGRNQFF
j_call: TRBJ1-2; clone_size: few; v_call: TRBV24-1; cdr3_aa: CATSDGGYYGYTF
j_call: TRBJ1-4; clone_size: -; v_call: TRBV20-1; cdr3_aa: CSADTGATNEKLFF
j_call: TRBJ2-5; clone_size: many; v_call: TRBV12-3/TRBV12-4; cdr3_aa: CASRIGGQETQYF
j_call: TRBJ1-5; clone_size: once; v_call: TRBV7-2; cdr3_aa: CASSLGWGPGGNQPQHF
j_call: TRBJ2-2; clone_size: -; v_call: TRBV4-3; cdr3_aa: CASSQEHGLAGVRVGELFF
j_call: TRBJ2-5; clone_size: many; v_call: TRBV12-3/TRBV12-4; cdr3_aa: CASSPEDRAATETQYF
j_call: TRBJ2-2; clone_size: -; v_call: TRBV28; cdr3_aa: CAGSPTGVRFGGELFF
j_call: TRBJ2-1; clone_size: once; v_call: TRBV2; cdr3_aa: CASRPTSGIYNEQFF
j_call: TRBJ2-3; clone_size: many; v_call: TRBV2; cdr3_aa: CASSREREADTQYF
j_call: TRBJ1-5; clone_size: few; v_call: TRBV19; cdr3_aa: CASSPVGTYNQPQHF
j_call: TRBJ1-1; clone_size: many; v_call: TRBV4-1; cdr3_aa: CASRLAEAFF
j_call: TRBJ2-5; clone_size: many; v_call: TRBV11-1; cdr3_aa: CASSFSWTRVQETQYF
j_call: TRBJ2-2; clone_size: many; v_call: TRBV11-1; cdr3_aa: CASSLRGLAGDTGELFF
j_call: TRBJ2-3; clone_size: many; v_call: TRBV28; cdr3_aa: CASSSLAGTGDTQYF
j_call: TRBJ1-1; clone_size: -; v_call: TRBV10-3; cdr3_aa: CAISETDRGRDSTEAFF
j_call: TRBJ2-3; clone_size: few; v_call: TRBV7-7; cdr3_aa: CASTTPPGTSGRGTQYF